This is a list of T cell receptor beta chains from one sample in a study of shared clonotypes between healthy human individuals. The repertoire was sequenced with immunoSEQ multiplex PCR; TCRdb's copy has only in-frame clones and lacks some. The sample has 95,000 to 120,000 clones; about 70% are singletons. Sequenced sample: memory CD8+ T cells sorted from blood. Receptors originate from a woman aged 30 to 39 in good health. The CDR3 runs from the conserved cysteine through the conserved F or W. Each record gives: J gene, V gene, D gene, clone size, CDR3 protein, CDR3 DNA. The D gene is left open where the match is weak. Expanded clones are given a class, and other clones once, few, many or no size at all.

j_gene: TRBJ1-1
v_gene: TRBV11-3
d_gene: -
abundance: -
CDR3aa: CASSLSGGQNTEAFF
CDR3nt: TGTGCCAGCAGCTTAAGTGGGGGGCAGAACACTGAAGCTTTCTTT

j_gene: TRBJ2-2
v_gene: TRBV6-6
d_gene: TRBD1
abundance: -
CDR3aa: CASTDREVGTGELFF
CDR3nt: TGTGCCAGCACCGACAGGGAAGTAGGGACCGGGGAGCTGTTTTTT

j_gene: TRBJ1-1
v_gene: TRBV7-8
d_gene: -
abundance: once
CDR3aa: CASSFSRNTEAFF
CDR3nt: TGTGCCAGCAGCTTTTCCAGGAACACTGAAGCTTTCTTT

j_gene: TRBJ1-1
v_gene: TRBV2
d_gene: -
abundance: -
CDR3aa: CASSAGYTEAFF
CDR3nt: TGTGCCAGCAGTGCAGGCTACACTGAAGCTTTCTTT

j_gene: TRBJ1-5
v_gene: TRBV6-6
d_gene: -
abundance: -
CDR3aa: CASSYSTQGTNQPQHF
CDR3nt: TGTGCCAGCAGTTACTCGACGCAGGGGACCAATCAGCCCCAGCATTTT

j_gene: TRBJ1-5
v_gene: TRBV19
d_gene: TRBD1
abundance: -
CDR3aa: CASSIDQGASQPQHF
CDR3nt: TGTGCCAGTAGTATTGATCAGGGGGCGAGTCAGCCCCAGCATTTT

j_gene: TRBJ1-1
v_gene: TRBV4-1
d_gene: -
abundance: -
CDR3aa: CASGGNPEAFF
CDR3nt: TGCGCCTCCGGAGGGAACCCTGAAGCTTTCTTT

j_gene: TRBJ2-5
v_gene: TRBV7-9
d_gene: TRBD1
abundance: -
CDR3aa: CASSLASGGEKTQYF
CDR3nt: TGTGCCAGCAGCTTAGCTTCAGGGGGTGAAAAGACCCAGTACTTC

j_gene: TRBJ1-1
v_gene: TRBV14
d_gene: TRBD1
abundance: -
CDR3aa: CASSPRTGAVFTEAFF
CDR3nt: TGTGCCAGCAGCCCTCGGACAGGGGCGGTGTTCACTGAAGCTTTCTTT

j_gene: TRBJ2-2
v_gene: TRBV6-4
d_gene: -
abundance: -
CDR3aa: CASSEAGETGELFF
CDR3nt: TGTGCCAGCAGTGAGGCAGGGGAAACCGGGGAGCTGTTTTTT

j_gene: TRBJ1-1
v_gene: TRBV2
d_gene: -
abundance: -
CDR3aa: CASKPENTEAFF
CDR3nt: TGTGCCAGCAAGCCGGAGAACACTGAAGCTTTCTTT

j_gene: TRBJ2-1
v_gene: TRBV7-7
d_gene: TRBD2
abundance: once
CDR3aa: CASSLAPGLAYNEQFF
CDR3nt: TGTGCCAGCAGCTTAGCTCCGGGACTAGCGTACAATGAGCAGTTCTTC

j_gene: TRBJ1-5
v_gene: TRBV27
d_gene: TRBD1
abundance: -
CDR3aa: CASSLDRVSGNQPQHF
CDR3nt: TGTGCCAGCAGTTTGGACAGGGTTTCCGGCAATCAGCCCCAGCATTTT

j_gene: TRBJ2-7
v_gene: TRBV2
d_gene: -
abundance: -
CDR3aa: CASSGGSTDSSFIYEQYF
CDR3nt: TGTGCCAGCAGTGGAGGGTCTACCGACAGTAGCTTCATCTACGAGCAGTACTTC

j_gene: TRBJ2-7
v_gene: TRBV21-1
d_gene: -
abundance: few
CDR3aa: CASSTTPLGDTHYEQYF
CDR3nt: TGTGCCAGCAGCACGACCCCCTTGGGGGACACCCATTACGAGCAGTACTTC

j_gene: TRBJ2-1
v_gene: TRBV6-4
d_gene: TRBD1
abundance: -
CDR3aa: CASSDRTGGPGEQFF
CDR3nt: TGTGCCAGCAGTGACCGGACAGGGGGCCCCGGTGAGCAGTTCTTC

j_gene: TRBJ2-1
v_gene: TRBV10-3
d_gene: TRBD2
abundance: many
CDR3aa: CAISESAASGDNNEQFF
CDR3nt: TGTGCCATCAGTGAGTCAGCGGCTAGCGGGGATAACAATGAGCAGTTCTTC

j_gene: TRBJ2-2
v_gene: TRBV2
d_gene: TRBD2
abundance: -
CDR3aa: CASSEFASGRSNTGELFF
CDR3nt: TGTGCCAGCAGTGAGTTTGCTAGCGGGAGATCGAACACCGGGGAGCTGTTTTTT

j_gene: TRBJ2-3
v_gene: TRBV28
d_gene: TRBD1
abundance: many
CDR3aa: CASSRTGTGGLDTQYF
CDR3nt: TGTGCCAGCAGTCGGACCGGGACAGGGGGCTTGGATACGCAGTATTTT

j_gene: TRBJ1-3
v_gene: TRBV28
d_gene: -
abundance: -
CDR3aa: CASSLSWGGNTIYF
CDR3nt: TGTGCCAGCAGTTTATCTTGGGGGGGAAACACCATATATTTT

j_gene: TRBJ2-1
v_gene: TRBV13
d_gene: TRBD2
abundance: -
CDR3aa: CASSPRPGLAGAGEQFF
CDR3nt: TGTGCCAGCAGCCCCCGCCCGGGACTAGCGGGAGCAGGTGAGCAGTTCTTC

j_gene: TRBJ1-3
v_gene: TRBV4-1
d_gene: -
abundance: -
CDR3aa: CASSLRDLGGNTIYF
CDR3nt: TGCGCCAGCAGCCTCCGGGACCTGGGGGGAAACACCATATATTTT

j_gene: TRBJ2-1
v_gene: TRBV15
d_gene: TRBD2
abundance: -
CDR3aa: CATSSSLRLAGDYNEQFF
CDR3nt: TGTGCCACCAGCAGTAGTCTTCGTCTAGCGGGAGATTACAATGAGCAGTTCTTC